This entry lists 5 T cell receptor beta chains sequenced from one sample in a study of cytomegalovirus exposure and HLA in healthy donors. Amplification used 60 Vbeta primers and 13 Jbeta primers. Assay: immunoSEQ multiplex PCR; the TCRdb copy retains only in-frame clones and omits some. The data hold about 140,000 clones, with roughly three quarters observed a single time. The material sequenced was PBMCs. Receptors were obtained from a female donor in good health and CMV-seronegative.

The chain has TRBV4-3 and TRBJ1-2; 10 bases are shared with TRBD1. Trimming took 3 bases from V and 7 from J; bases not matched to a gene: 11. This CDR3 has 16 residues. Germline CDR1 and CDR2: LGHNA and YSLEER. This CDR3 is CASSQVDRGRETGYTF. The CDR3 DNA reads TGCGCCAGCAGCCAGGTGGACAGGGGGAGAGAAACTGGCTACACCTTC.

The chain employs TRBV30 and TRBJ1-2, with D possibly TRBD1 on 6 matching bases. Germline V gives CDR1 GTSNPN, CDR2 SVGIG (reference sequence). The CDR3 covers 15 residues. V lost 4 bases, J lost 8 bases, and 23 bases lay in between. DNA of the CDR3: TGTGCCTGGACGCAAATCAGGGGCGGGGGCTTGGGCTACACCTTC. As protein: CAWTQIRGGGLGYTF.

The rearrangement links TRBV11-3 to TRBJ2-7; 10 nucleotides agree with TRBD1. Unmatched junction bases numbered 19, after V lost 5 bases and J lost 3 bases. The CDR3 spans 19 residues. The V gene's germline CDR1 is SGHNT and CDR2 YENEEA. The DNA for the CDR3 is TGTGCCAGCAGCCTAACTTCCGGGACAGGGGTTTTCCCCTTCTACGAGCAGTACTTC. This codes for CASSLTSGTGVFPFYEQYF.

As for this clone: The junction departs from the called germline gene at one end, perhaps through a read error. CDR3 protein: CSSSPDEGWDQPQHF. Written as DNA, the CDR3 is TGTTCCAGCAGCCCAGACGAGGGTTGGGATCAGCCCCAGCATTTT. This chain links TRBV7-9 with TRBJ1-5, with D hard to call. Per the germline V gene, CDR1 is SEHNR and CDR2 is FQNEAQ (reference sequence). The CDR3 is made up of 15 amino acids.

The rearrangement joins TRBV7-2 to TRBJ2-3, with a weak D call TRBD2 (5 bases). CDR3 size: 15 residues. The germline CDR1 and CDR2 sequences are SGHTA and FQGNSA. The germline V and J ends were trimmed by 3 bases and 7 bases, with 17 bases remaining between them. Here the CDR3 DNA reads TGTGCCAGCAGCTTGATACCGGACTCACCCCATACGCAGTATTTT. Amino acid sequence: CASSLIPDSPHTQYF.